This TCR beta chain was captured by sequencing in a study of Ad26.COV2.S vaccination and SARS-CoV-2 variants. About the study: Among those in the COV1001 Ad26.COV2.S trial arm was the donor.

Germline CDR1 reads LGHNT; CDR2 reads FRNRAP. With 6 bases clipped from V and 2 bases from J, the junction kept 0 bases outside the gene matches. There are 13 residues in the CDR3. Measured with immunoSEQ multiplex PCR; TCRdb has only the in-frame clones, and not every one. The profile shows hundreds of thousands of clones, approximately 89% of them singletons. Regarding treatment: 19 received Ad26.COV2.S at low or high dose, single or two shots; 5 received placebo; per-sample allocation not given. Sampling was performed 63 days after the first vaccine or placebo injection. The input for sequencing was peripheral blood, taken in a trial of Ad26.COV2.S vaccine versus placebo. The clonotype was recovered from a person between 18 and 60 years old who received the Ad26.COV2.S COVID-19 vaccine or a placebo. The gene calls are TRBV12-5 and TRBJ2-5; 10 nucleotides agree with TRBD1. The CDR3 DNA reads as TGTGCTAGTGGGGGACAGGGGCAAGAGACCCAGTACTTC. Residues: CASGGQGQETQYF.